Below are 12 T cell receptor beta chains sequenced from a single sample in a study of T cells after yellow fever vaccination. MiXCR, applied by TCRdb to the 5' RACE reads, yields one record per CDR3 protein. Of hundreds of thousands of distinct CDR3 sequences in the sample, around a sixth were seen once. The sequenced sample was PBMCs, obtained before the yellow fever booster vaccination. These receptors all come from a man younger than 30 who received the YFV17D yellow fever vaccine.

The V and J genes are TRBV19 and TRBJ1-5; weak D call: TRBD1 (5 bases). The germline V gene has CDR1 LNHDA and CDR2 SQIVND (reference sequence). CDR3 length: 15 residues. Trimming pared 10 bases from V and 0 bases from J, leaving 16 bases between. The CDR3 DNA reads TGTGCCACCGGGGGATCAGGGATTAGCAATCAGCCCCAGCATTTT. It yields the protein CATGGSGISNQPQHF.

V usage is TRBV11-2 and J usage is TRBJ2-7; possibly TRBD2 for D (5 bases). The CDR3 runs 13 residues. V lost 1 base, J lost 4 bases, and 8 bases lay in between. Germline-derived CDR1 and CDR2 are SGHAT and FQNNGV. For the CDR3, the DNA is TGTGCCAGCAGCTTAGTGTCGGGGTACGAGCAGTACGTC. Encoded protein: CASSLVSGYEQYV.

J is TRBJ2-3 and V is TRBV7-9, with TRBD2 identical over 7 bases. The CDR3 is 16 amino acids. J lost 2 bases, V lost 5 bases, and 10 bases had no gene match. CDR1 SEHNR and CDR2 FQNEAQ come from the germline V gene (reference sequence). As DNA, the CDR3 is TGTGCCAGCAGCCCTCCCCGGACTAGGGTCACAGATACGCAGTATTTT. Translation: CASSPPRTRVTDTQYF. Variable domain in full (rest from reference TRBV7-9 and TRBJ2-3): DTGVSQNPRHKITKRGQNVTFRCDPISEHNRLYWYRQTLGQGPEFLTYFQNEAQLEKSRLLSDRFSAERPKGSFSTLEIQRTEQGDSAMYLCASSPPRTRVTDTQYFGPGTRLTVL.

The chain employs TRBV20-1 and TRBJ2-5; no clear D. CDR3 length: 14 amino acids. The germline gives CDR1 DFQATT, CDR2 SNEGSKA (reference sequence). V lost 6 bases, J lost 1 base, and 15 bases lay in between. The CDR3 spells CSARPGSSQETQYF. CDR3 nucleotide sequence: TGCAGTGCCAGACCAGGTTCGTCCCAAGAGACCCAGTACTTC.

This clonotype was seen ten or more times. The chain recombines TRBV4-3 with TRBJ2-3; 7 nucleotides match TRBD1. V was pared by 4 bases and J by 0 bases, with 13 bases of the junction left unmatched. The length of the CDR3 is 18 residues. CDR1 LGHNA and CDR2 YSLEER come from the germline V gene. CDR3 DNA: TGCGCCAGCAGCCTATTACCCGGTCGACAGGGCAGCACAGATACGCAGTATTTT. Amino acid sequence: CASSLLPGRQGSTDTQYF.

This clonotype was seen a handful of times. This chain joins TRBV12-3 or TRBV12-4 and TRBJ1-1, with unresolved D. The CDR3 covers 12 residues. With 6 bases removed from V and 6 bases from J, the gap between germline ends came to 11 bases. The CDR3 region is CASSQGLAEAFF. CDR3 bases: TGTGCCAGCAGCCAAGGGTTGGCTGAAGCTTTCTTT.

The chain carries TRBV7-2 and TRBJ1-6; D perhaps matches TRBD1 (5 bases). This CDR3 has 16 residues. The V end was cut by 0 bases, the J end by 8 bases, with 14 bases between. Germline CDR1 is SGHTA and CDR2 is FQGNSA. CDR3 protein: CASSLASGGVYSPLHF. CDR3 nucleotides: TGTGCCAGCAGCTTAGCCAGCGGGGGGGTTTATTCACCCCTCCACTTT.

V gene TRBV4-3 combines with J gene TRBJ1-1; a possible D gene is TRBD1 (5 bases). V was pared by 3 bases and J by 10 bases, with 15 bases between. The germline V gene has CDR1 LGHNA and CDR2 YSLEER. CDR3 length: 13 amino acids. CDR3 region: CASSHGPGRGAFF. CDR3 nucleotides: TGCGCCAGCAGCCATGGTCCGGGACGGGGAGCTTTCTTT.

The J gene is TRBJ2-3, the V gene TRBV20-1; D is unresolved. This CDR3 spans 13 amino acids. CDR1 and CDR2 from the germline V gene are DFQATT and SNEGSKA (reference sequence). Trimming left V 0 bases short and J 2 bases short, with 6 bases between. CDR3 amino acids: CSARESTTDTQYF. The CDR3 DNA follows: TGCAGTGCTAGAGAGTCCACCACAGATACGCAGTATTTT.

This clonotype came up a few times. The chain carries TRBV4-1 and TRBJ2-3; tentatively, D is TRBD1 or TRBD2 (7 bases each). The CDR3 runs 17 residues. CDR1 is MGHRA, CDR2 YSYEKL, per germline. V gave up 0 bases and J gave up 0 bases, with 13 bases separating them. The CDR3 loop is CASSQDQGGTSTDTQYF. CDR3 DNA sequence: TGCGCCAGCAGCCAAGACCAGGGGGGGACTAGCACAGATACGCAGTATTTT.

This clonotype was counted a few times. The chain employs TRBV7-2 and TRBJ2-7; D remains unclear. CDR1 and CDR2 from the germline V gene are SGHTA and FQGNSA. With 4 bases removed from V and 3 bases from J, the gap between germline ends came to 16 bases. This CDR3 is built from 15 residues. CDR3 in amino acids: CASSSAVALYYEQYF. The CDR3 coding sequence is TGTGCCAGCAGCTCAGCCGTGGCACTATACTACGAGCAGTACTTC.

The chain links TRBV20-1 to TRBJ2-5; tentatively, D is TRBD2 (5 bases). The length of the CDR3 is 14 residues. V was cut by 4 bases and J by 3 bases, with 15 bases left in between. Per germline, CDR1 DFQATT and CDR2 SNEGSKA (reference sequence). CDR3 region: CSATRPEEKETQYF. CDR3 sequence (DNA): TGCAGTGCTACCCGACCGGAGGAGAAAGAGACCCAGTACTTC.